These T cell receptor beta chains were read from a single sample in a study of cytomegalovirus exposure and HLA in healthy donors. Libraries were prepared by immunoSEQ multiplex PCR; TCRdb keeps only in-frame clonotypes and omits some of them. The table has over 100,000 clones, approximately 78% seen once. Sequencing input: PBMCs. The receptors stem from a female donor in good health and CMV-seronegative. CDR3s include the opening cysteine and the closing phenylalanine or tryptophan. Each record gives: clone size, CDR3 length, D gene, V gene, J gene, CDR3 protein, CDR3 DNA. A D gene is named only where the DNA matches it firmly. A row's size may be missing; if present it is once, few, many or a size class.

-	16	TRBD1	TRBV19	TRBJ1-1	CASSPRTGGLGTEAFF	TGTGCCAGTAGCCCCCGGACAGGGGGGTTAGGCACTGAAGCTTTCTTT
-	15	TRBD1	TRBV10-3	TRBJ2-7	CAISGRQGVSYEQYF	TGTGCCATCAGTGGTAGGCAGGGGGTCTCCTACGAGCAGTACTTC
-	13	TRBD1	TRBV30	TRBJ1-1	CAWSQGAGTEAFF	TGTGCCTGGTCCCAGGGGGCGGGGACTGAAGCTTTCTTT
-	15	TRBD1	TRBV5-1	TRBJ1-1	CASSLGQGGVTEAFF	TGCGCCAGCAGCTTGGGACAGGGGGGGGTCACTGAAGCTTTCTTT
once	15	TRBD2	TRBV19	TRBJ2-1	CATLPSGRAYNEQFF	TGTGCCACCCTCCCGAGCGGGAGGGCGTACAATGAGCAGTTCTTC
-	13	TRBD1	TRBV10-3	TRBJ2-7	CAIADGQGGEQYF	TGTGCCATCGCCGACGGACAGGGAGGCGAGCAGTACTTC
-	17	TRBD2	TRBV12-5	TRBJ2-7	CASGLFLAGAPSYEQYF	TGTGCTAGTGGTTTGTTCCTAGCGGGAGCCCCCTCCTACGAGCAGTACTTC
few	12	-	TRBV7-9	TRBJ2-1	CASSVLGWEQFF	TGTGCCAGCAGCGTACTAGGATGGGAGCAGTTCTTC
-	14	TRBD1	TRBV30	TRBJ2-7	CAWSVAQGAYEQYF	TGTGCCTGGAGTGTCGCACAGGGGGCCTACGAGCAGTACTTC
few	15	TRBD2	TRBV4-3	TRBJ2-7	CASSQSLAGGYEQYF	TGCGCCAGCAGCCAATCGCTAGCGGGAGGGTACGAGCAGTACTTC
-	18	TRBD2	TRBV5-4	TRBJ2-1	CASSPGTSGRYSYNEQFF	TGTGCCAGCAGCCCAGGGACTAGCGGGAGGTACTCCTACAATGAGCAGTTCTTC
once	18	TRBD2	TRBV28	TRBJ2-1	CASRLGLAGKATYNEQFF	TGTGCCAGCAGACTGGGACTAGCGGGAAAGGCTACCTACAATGAGCAGTTCTTC
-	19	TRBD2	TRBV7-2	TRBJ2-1	CASSLASGGGLAPPGQQFF	TGTGCCAGCAGCTTAGCCAGCGGGGGGGGACTAGCACCCCCCGGACAGCAGTTCTTC
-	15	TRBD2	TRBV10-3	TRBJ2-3	CAISEKLAGADTQYF	TGTGCCATCAGTGAAAAGTTAGCGGGAGCAGATACGCAGTATTTT
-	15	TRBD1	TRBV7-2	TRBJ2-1	CASSSQGANYNEQFF	TGTGCCAGCAGCTCCCAGGGGGCAAACTACAATGAGCAGTTCTTC
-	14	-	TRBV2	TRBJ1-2	CASSGSTANYGYTF	TGTGCCAGCAGTGGGTCGACAGCTAACTATGGCTACACCTTC
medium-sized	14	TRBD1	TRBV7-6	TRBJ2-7	CASSPGQGLHEQYF	TGTGCCAGCAGCCCGGGACAGGGGCTGCACGAGCAGTACTTC